This passage covers 10 T cell receptor beta chains from one sample sequenced in a study of cytomegalovirus exposure and HLA in healthy donors. TCRdb keeps only in-frame clones here, not all; method: immunoSEQ multiplex PCR. The sample records approximately 120,000 clones, 89% being singletons. The sequenced sample consisted of PBMCs. These receptors all stem from a young woman in good health and CMV-seronegative.

CDR3 sequence reads: CASRERDGPYEQYF. CDR3 DNA sequence: TGTGCCAGCAGAGAGCGGGACGGTCCCTACGAGCAGTACTTC. The chain combines TRBV6-1 with TRBJ2-7; TRBD2 aligns across 7 bases. This CDR3 contains 14 residues. CDR1 MNHNS and CDR2 SASEGT come from the germline V gene. V dropped 6 bases and J dropped 2; count of bases not matched to a gene: 7.

This clone was observed a few times. Here the CDR3 reads CASSAGQGNQPQHF. CDR3 DNA sequence: TGTGCCAGCAGCGCCGGACAGGGCAATCAGCCCCAGCATTTT. The rearrangement links TRBV6-5 to TRBJ1-5; TRBD1 matches 7 bases. Germline values: CDR1 MNHEY, CDR2 SVGAGI. There are 14 residues in the CDR3. J was trimmed by 2 bases and V by 6 bases; bases with no gene match: 4.

This clone was picked up one time. The chain carries TRBV7-6 and TRBJ1-1; the D gene is possibly TRBD1 (5 bases). The CDR3 sequence is 14 residues long. From germline, CDR1 is SGHVS and CDR2 FNYEAQ. V was clipped by 5 bases and J by 4 bases, with 14 bases between them. In DNA, the CDR3 is TGTGCCAGCAGCGCCGGACAAGGCTCCACTGAAGCTTTCTTT. Translation gives CASSAGQGSTEAFF.

The chain combines TRBV27 with TRBJ1-2, with 10 bases aligning to TRBD1. V shed 4 bases and J 5 bases; nucleotides not matched to a gene: 7. Germline assignment: CDR1 MNHEY and CDR2 SMNVEV (reference sequence). The CDR3 runs 15 residues. Here the CDR3 reads CASSSRPGQGYGYTF. The CDR3 region has the DNA TGTGCCAGCAGTTCCCGACCGGGACAGGGGTATGGCTACACCTTC.

This chain connects TRBV4-1 to TRBJ2-3; 8 bases match TRBD2. The CDR3 has 17 amino acids. J gave up 1 base and V 1 base, and 7 bases lay outside the gene matches. Germline CDR1 is MGHRA and CDR2 is YSYEKL. For the CDR3, the DNA is TGCGCCAGCAGCCAAGGCTTAGCGGGGTCGCGCACAGATACGCAGTATTTT. Protein sequence: CASSQGLAGSRTDTQYF.

The chain uses TRBV2 and TRBJ2-1; 11 nucleotides align to TRBD2. This CDR3 has 15 amino acids. J gave up 2 bases and V 9 bases, and 6 bases lay outside the gene matches. The germline V gene encodes CDR1 SNHLY and CDR2 FYNNEI. The CDR3 is CASLLAGVTYNEQFF. The CDR3 nucleotides are TGTGCCAGTTTACTAGCGGGAGTAACCTACAATGAGCAGTTCTTC.

CDR3 nucleotide sequence: TGCGCCAGCAGCGATTACCTAGCGGGAGACGAGCAGTACTTC. Its translation is CASSDYLAGDEQYF. J is TRBJ2-7 and V is TRBV4-3; 10 bases are a match to TRBD2. Germline lookup yields CDR1 LGHNA and CDR2 YSLEER. Losses at the gene ends were 5 bases for V and 5 bases for J; bases not matched to a gene: 6. The CDR3 sequence is 14 residues long.

The chain recombines TRBV28 with TRBJ2-1, with TRBD1 as a possible D gene (5 bases). The CDR3 has 14 residues. From germline, CDR1 is MDHEN and CDR2 SYDVKM. V was trimmed by 2 bases and J by 5 bases, leaving 10 bases between them. DNA for the CDR3: TGTGCCAGCAGTTTAGGGGCAGGGAACAATGAGCAGTTCTTC. Its translation: CASSLGAGNNEQFF. The whole variable domain, filled in from reference TRBV28 and TRBJ2-1, reads DVKVTQSSRYLVKRTGEKVFLECVQDMDHENMFWYRQDPGLGLRLIYFSYDVKMKEKGDIPEGYSVSREKKERFSLILESASTNQTSMYLCASSLGAGNNEQFFGPGTRLTVL.

This chain joins TRBV6-5 and TRBJ2-7; D gene ambiguous. CDR1 is MNHEY and CDR2 is SVGAGI in the germline V gene. V lost 5 bases, J lost 1 base, and 12 bases lay in between. The CDR3 runs to 14 residues. CDR3 residues: CASSMVRSSYEQYF. For the CDR3, the DNA is TGTGCCAGCAGTATGGTTCGGTCGTCCTACGAGCAGTACTTC.

The chain recombines TRBV30 with TRBJ2-5; a possible D gene is TRBD2 (5 bases). V lost 2 bases to trimming and J lost 5 bases, with 12 bases between them. The CDR3 spans 13 residues. In germline, CDR1 is GTSNPN, CDR2 SVGIG (reference sequence). The CDR3 is CAWSFSPGETQYF. The CDR3 DNA follows: TGTGCCTGGAGTTTTAGCCCGGGGGAGACCCAGTACTTC. The whole variable domain, filled in from reference TRBV30 and TRBJ2-5, reads SQTIHQWPATLVQPVGSPLSLECTVEGTSNPNLYWYRQAAGRGLQLLFYSVGIGQISSEVPQNLSASRPQDRQFILSSKKLLLSDSGFYLCAWSFSPGETQYFGPGTRLLVL.